A selection of T cell receptor beta chains follows, all from one sample in a study of cytomegalovirus exposure and HLA in healthy donors. Clones were sequenced by immunoSEQ multiplex PCR, and TCRdb holds only the in-frame ones, with some missing. Of over 80,000 clones detected, approximately 75% appear once; the ten largest clones hold 13% to 15%. Sequencing was carried out using PBMCs. Receptor source: a woman aged 70 to 79 in good health and CMV-seropositive. Both conserved end residues are part of each CDR3. The D gene is left open where the match is weak. Expanded clones are given a class, and other clones once, few, many or no size at all.

j_call d_call v_call clone_size cdr3_nt cdr3_aa
TRBJ1-4 - TRBV28 once TGTGCCAGCAGTACTATAACATCGGGAGAAAAACTGTTTTTT CASSTITSGEKLFF
TRBJ2-1 - TRBV4-2 - TGTGCCAGCAGCCAAGAACTAAGCTCCTACAATGAGCAGTTCTTC CASSQELSSYNEQFF
TRBJ2-5 - TRBV30 - TGTGCCTGGAGTGTACTTTCCAGAGGCGAGACCCAGTACTTC CAWSVLSRGETQYF
TRBJ2-1 TRBD2 TRBV11-2 - TGTGCCAGCAGCACTAGCGTTGAGCAGTTCTTC CASSTSVEQFF
TRBJ2-5 - TRBV6-6 - TGTGCCAGCAGGCAGGGGATAGAGACCCAGTACTTC CASRQGIETQYF
TRBJ1-1 - TRBV7-2 - TGTGCCAGCAGCCGCTCTCGGAGCAACATGAACACTGAAGCTTTCTTT CASSRSRSNMNTEAFF
TRBJ2-7 TRBD1 TRBV6-5 - TGTGCCAGCAGTTCCGCCCGGACAGGGGGCTCCTACGAGCAGTACTTC CASSSARTGGSYEQYF
TRBJ1-1 - TRBV28 - TGTGCCAGCACCTATCCCGGGGGGAACACTGAAGCTTTCTTT CASTYPGGNTEAFF
TRBJ2-2 TRBD1 TRBV29-1 - TGCAGCGTCCCGACAGGGCTGAACACCGGGGAGCTGTTTTTT CSVPTGLNTGELFF
TRBJ1-1 - TRBV29-1 - TGCAGCGCCGCGAGGTGGAACACTGAAGCTTTCTTT CSAARWNTEAFF
TRBJ2-3 - TRBV29-1 - TGCAGCGTTGAAGAGGGGGCCCAGGTTCCCGCAGATACGCAGTATTTT CSVEEGAQVPADTQYF
TRBJ1-4 - TRBV4-1 once TGCGCCAGCAGCCAAGAATGGACAGAGAATGAAAAACTGTTTTTT CASSQEWTENEKLFF
TRBJ2-7 - TRBV4-2 - TGTGCCAGCAGCTTGGGCAGAACCTCCTACGAGCAGTACTTC CASSLGRTSYEQYF
TRBJ2-1 TRBD2 TRBV7-9 - TGTGCCAGCAGCCCGAGCGGGGGGGGTGACATTGAGCAGTTCTTC CASSPSGGGDIEQFF
TRBJ1-4 - TRBV5-5 - TGTGCCAGCAGCCCTAAGGAAAAACTGTTTTTT CASSPKEKLFF
TRBJ2-6 - TRBV19 - TGTGCCAGTAGTATTTCCGGGGATCGTGGGGCCAACGTCCTGACTTTC CASSISGDRGANVLTF
TRBJ2-5 TRBD1 TRBV7-8 - TGTGCCAGCAGCTTAGGGACAGGCCAAGAGACCCAGTACTTC CASSLGTGQETQYF
TRBJ2-1 TRBD2 TRBV7-3 - TGTGCCAGCAGCACGTCTACGGGACTAGCGGGAGCGGGGCAGTTCTTC CASSTSTGLAGAGQFF
TRBJ1-4 - TRBV7-6 - TGTGCCAGCAGCCGCTCGGCTGCGGGTGAAAAACTGTTTTTT CASSRSAAGEKLFF
TRBJ1-4 - TRBV6-1 - TGTGCCAGCACCTGGGTCAAGCGCGAAAAACTGTTTTTT CASTWVKREKLFF
TRBJ2-2 TRBD1 TRBV11-2 - TGTGCCAGCAGCATAGGACAGGGGGCCGGGGAGCTGTTTTTT CASSIGQGAGELFF
TRBJ2-5 TRBD2 TRBV7-9 - TGTGCCAGCAGCTTACTAGCGGGCCAAGAGACCCAGTACTTC CASSLLAGQETQYF
TRBJ1-2 - TRBV27 few TGTGCCAGCAGTTCGGGACACATCAGGGGCTATGGCTACACCTTC CASSSGHIRGYGYTF
TRBJ1-6 - TRBV28 - TGTGCCAGCAGTTACGGCTATAATTCACCCCTCCACTTT CASSYGYNSPLHF
TRBJ1-1 - TRBV28 - TGTGCCACCTCCGGGGGGAACACTGAAGCTTTCTTT CATSGGNTEAFF
TRBJ2-7 TRBD1 TRBV5-5 - TGTGCCAGCAGCCGTCAGGACAGGTCCTACGAGCAGTACTTC CASSRQDRSYEQYF
TRBJ2-7 - TRBV4-3 - TGCGCCAGCAGCCAAGCGATCCCGTTCGCAGGGTCATCAGCCGAGCAGTACTTC CASSQAIPFAGSSAEQYF
TRBJ1-2 TRBD1 TRBV28 - TGTGCCAGCAGTTACGCAGACAGGGGGCGAGGCTACACCTTC CASSYADRGRGYTF
TRBJ2-7 TRBD1 TRBV18 - TGTGCCAGCTCACGCGAGCCCCCCGGGACAGGGTACGAGCAGTACTTC CASSREPPGTGYEQYF
TRBJ1-1 - TRBV6-6 few TGTGCCAGCAGGTATTCAGAGGGGGTGGGAGAAGCTTTCTTT CASRYSEGVGEAFF
TRBJ1-5 - TRBV2 few TGTGCCAGCAGTGAACGCGGTCAGCCCCAGCATTTT CASSERGQPQHF
TRBJ2-7 - TRBV20-1 - TGCAGTGAGAGGAGTTACGAGCAGTACTTC CSERSYEQYF
TRBJ1-1 - TRBV5-1 - TGCGCCAGCAGCTTGTGGCAGTCGAACACTGAAGCTTTCTTT CASSLWQSNTEAFF
TRBJ2-6 - TRBV14 - TGTGCCAGCAGCCGACGGGGCTCTGGGGCCAACGTCCTGACTTTC CASSRRGSGANVLTF
TRBJ2-7 - TRBV10-3 - TGTGCCATCAGTGCACAGAGCTCCTACGAGCAGTACTTC CAISAQSSYEQYF
TRBJ1-5 - TRBV4-2 - TGTGCCAGCAGCCAAGAGTTATATAGCAATCAGCCCCAGCATTTT CASSQELYSNQPQHF
TRBJ1-3 TRBD1 TRBV2 once TGTGCCAGCAGTGGGACAGGCGCTGGAAACACCATATATTTT CASSGTGAGNTIYF
TRBJ2-7 - TRBV20-1 - TGCAGTGCTAGCGAGGACTACGAGCAGTACTTC CSASEDYEQYF
TRBJ2-2 TRBD2 TRBV29-1 - TGCAGCGTTGAAGGGGTATGGACTAGCGGTCACACCGGGGAGCTGTTTTTT CSVEGVWTSGHTGELFF
TRBJ2-2 - TRBV6-4 - TGTGCCAGCACCCCGCCAGAGGCAGTGGCCGGGGAGCTGTTTTTT CASTPPEAVAGELFF
TRBJ1-3 - TRBV28 - TGTGCCAGCAGTTTTCGAAAGAGCTCTGGAAACACCATATATTTT CASSFRKSSGNTIYF
TRBJ2-7 - TRBV2 - TGTGCCAGCAGGGGGCTAGGGGATGACACTCACTTC CASRGLGDDTHF
TRBJ2-2 TRBD2 TRBV7-8 - TGTGCCAGCAGCTTGCGTAGGGGCCCCGGGAGGGACACCGGGGAGCTGTTTTTT CASSLRRGPGRDTGELFF
TRBJ2-5 - TRBV10-3 - TGTGCCATCAGTGAGTCGACAGGCCCCTCGGAGACCCAGTACTTC CAISESTGPSETQYF
TRBJ2-1 TRBD2 TRBV11-2 few TGTGCCAGCAGCTTAAGTAGCGGGAGAGGGGATGAGCAGTTCTTC CASSLSSGRGDEQFF
TRBJ1-3 TRBD1 TRBV6-5 - TGTGCCAGCACATCAGGGGGCTCTGGAAACACCATATATTTT CASTSGGSGNTIYF
TRBJ1-5 - TRBV28 - TGTGCCAGCAGGCGGAGCCCAGCCTGGGCCCAGCATTTT CASRRSPAWAQHF
TRBJ1-6 - TRBV5-6 - TGTGCCAGCAGCCCCCAGGGATATAATTCACCCCTCCACTTT CASSPQGYNSPLHF
TRBJ2-3 TRBD1 TRBV6-6 - TGTGCCACCATCCCTGGGACAGGGGGGCGGGGTACGCAGTATTTT CATIPGTGGRGTQYF
TRBJ1-2 - TRBV4-3 - TGCGCCAGCAGCCAAGAGGCCATGGACTATGGCTACACCTTC CASSQEAMDYGYTF
TRBJ1-1 - TRBV7-3 - TGTGCCAGCAGCCTCCGACAGTCCGCTGAAGCTTTCTTT CASSLRQSAEAFF
TRBJ2-1 - TRBV27 - TGTGCCAGCAGTTTATTTGGCGGGGACTACAATGAGCAGTTCTTC CASSLFGGDYNEQFF
TRBJ2-3 - TRBV5-1 few TGCGCCAGCACCAACACAGATACGCAGTATTTT CASTNTDTQYF
TRBJ1-2 TRBD1 TRBV5-6 - TGTGCCAGCAGCTTGGGGAGACAGGGGGCCCACTATGGCTACACCTTC CASSLGRQGAHYGYTF
TRBJ1-3 TRBD1 TRBV6-6 few TGTGCCAGCAGTTACCCCCCGGGACAGGGAAACACCATATATTTT CASSYPPGQGNTIYF
TRBJ2-5 - TRBV7-6 - TGTGCCAGCAGCGTCGGTCAGGGGCGGGAGACCCAGTACTTC CASSVGQGRETQYF
TRBJ1-1 - TRBV5-1 - TGCGCCAGCAGAGGGGGGGCTGCCATGAACACTGAAGCTTTCTTT CASRGGAAMNTEAFF
TRBJ2-7 TRBD2 TRBV9 few TGTGCCAGCAGCGTAGGGAGCGGGGGGCCCTACGAGCAGTACTTC CASSVGSGGPYEQYF
TRBJ2-7 TRBD2 TRBV10-2 few TGCGCCAGCACCAAACGGCGGGGGGACGGAAACTACGAGCAGTACTTC CASTKRRGDGNYEQYF